The text below deals with one TCR beta chain. V lost 2 bases and J lost 1; bases outside the gene matches: 5. Germline V gene data show CDR1 as SGHRS and CDR2 as YFSETQ. The CDR3 extends over 16 amino acids. Clones were read by immunoSEQ multiplex PCR, and TCRdb kept only the in-frame ones, dropping some. Here the sample spans approximately 250,000 clones, approximately 86% being singletons. The entry originates in a study of blood T cell repertoires in COVID-19. The gene calls are TRBV5-1 and TRBJ2-2; 7 nucleotides line up with TRBD1. The specimen sequenced was peripheral blood. This clonotype was obtained from a young man with active or convalescent COVID-19. This chain's CDR3 is CASSFYWTGNTGELFF. The CDR3 nucleotides read TGCGCCAGCAGCTTCTACTGGACAGGGAACACCGGGGAGCTGTTTTTT.